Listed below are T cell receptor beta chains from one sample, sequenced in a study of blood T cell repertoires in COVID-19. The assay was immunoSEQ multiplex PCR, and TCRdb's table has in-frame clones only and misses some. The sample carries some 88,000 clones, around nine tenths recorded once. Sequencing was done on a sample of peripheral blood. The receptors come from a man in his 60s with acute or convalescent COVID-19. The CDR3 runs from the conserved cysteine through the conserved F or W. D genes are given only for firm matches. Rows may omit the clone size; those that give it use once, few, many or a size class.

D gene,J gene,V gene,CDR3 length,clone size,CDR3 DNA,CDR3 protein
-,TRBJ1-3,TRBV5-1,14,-,TGCGCCAGCAGACCCGCGGACAATGGAAACACCATATATTTT,CASRPADNGNTIYF
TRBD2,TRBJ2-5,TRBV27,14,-,TGTGCCAGTGGCTTTAGCGGGAGCATTGAGACCCAGTACTTC,CASGFSGSIETQYF
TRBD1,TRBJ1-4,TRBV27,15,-,TGTGCCAGCGGCGAAAGACAGGGAGTAAGCGGAAAACTGTTTTTT,CASGERQGVSGKLFF
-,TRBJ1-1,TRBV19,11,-,TGTGCCAGTAGTAGCGGGCTTCTTGAGATCTTT,CASSSGLLEIF
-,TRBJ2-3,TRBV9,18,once,TGTGCCAGCAGCCGAGAGATGGGATCGGGGTTCCTCACAGATACGCAGTATTTT,CASSREMGSGFLTDTQYF
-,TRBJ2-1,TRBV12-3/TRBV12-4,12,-,TGTGCCAGCAGTTACACCGGGAATGAGCAGTTCTTC,CASSYTGNEQFF
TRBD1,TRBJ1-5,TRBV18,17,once,TGTGCCAGCTCACCAGCTGGGACAGGTAATAGCAATCAGCCCCAGCATTTT,CASSPAGTGNSNQPQHF
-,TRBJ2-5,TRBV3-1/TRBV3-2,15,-,TGTGCCAGCAGCCAAGATAACCAGGTCCGGGAGACCCAGTACTTC,CASSQDNQVRETQYF
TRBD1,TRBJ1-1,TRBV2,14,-,TGTGCCAGCAGTGAATGGACAGGGAACACTGAAGCTTTCTTT,CASSEWTGNTEAFF
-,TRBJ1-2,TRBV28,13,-,TGTGCCAGCAGTTTGGAGGGCCACTATGGCTACACCTTC,CASSLEGHYGYTF
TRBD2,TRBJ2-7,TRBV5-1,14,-,TGCGCCAGCAGCCGCGACGGGACTAGCTACGAGCAGTACTTC,CASSRDGTSYEQYF
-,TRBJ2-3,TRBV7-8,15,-,TGTGCCAGCAGCTTATTCTCGGGCGCGGGAGATACGCAGTATTTT,CASSLFSGAGDTQYF
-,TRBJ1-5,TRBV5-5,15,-,TGTGCCAGCAGCTTGGAGGGAGCCCTGAATCAGCCCCAGCATTTT,CASSLEGALNQPQHF
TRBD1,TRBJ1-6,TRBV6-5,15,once,TGTGCCAGCAGGGGATGGGGACAGAATAATTCACCCCTCCACTTT,CASRGWGQNNSPLHF
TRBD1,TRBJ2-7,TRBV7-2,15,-,TGTGCCAGCAGCATAGTTCTCGGACAGGGATACGAGCAGTACTTC,CASSIVLGQGYEQYF
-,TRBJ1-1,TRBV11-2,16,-,TGTGCCAGCAGCTTAGAGTTCGGCAGGAAGAACACTGAAGCTTTCTTT,CASSLEFGRKNTEAFF
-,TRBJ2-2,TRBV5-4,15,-,TGTGCCAGCAGCTTGGCCAAAAAGAACACCGGGGAGCTGTTTTTT,CASSLAKKNTGELFF
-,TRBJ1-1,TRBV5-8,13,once,TGTGCCAGCAGGGAGGAGTTGAACACTGAAGCTTTCTTT,CASREELNTEAFF
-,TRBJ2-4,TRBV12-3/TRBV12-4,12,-,TGTGCCAGCAGTTTATCAGGGCGGACAAAGTACTTC,CASSLSGRTKYF
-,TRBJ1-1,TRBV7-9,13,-,TGTGCCAGCAGCATTCTCAGGGAGGATGAAGCTTTCTTT,CASSILREDEAFF
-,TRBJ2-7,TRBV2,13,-,TGTGCCAGCAGTATGATAACAACGGGAGAGCAGTACTTC,CASSMITTGEQYF
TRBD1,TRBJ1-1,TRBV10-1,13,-,TGCGCCAATAACAGGGGGCGGGGCACTGAAGCTTTCTTT,CANNRGRGTEAFF
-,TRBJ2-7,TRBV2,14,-,TGTGCCAGCAGTGAACAGGGGCCTTCCTACGAGCAGTACTTC,CASSEQGPSYEQYF
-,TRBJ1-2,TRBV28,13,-,TGTGCCAGCAGTGTGGCGGGGGCGCGGGGCTACACCTTC,CASSVAGARGYTF
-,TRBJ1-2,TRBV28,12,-,TGTGCCAGCCAAGGGGATCGGTATGGCTACACCTTC,CASQGDRYGYTF
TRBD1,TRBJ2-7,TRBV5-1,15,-,TGCGCCAGCAGCTTGGAGGGGGCGCTCCCCTACGAGCAGTACTTC,CASSLEGALPYEQYF
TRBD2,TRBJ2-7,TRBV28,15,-,TGTGCCAGCAGCTTGAGCGGGAGTATTGGCTACGAGCAGTACTTC,CASSLSGSIGYEQYF
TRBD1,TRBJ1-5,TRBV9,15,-,TGTGCCAGCAGCGTCCACGGGACAGAGAATCAGCCCCAGCATTTT,CASSVHGTENQPQHF